These T cell receptor beta chains were read from a single sample in a study of CD8+ T cells in alopecia areata. The data were produced by immunoSEQ multiplex PCR, yet TCRdb's version contains in-frame clones alone and is incomplete. Of about 150,000 clones detected, less than 65% appear once; the ten largest clones hold 36%. The sequenced sample consisted of CD8+ T cells sorted from blood. Every receptor here comes from a human donor in good health. The CDR3 runs from the conserved cysteine through the conserved F or W. The order of the fields is clone size, V gene, J gene, D gene, CDR3 DNA, CDR3 protein. The D gene is left open where the match is weak. A clone size is listed for some rows: how often the clone was seen (once, few, many), or a class if it is expanded.

size: NA
V: TRBV30
J: TRBJ2-1
D: NA
DNA: TGTGCCTGGAGTAGTGAGGAGATCGTCAATGAGCAGTTCTTC
CDR3: CAWSSEEIVNEQFF

size: once
V: TRBV30
J: TRBJ1-1
D: NA
DNA: TGTGCCTGGAGGACGACAGGCAACACTGAAGCTTTCTTT
CDR3: CAWRTTGNTEAFF

size: few
V: TRBV6-6
J: TRBJ2-7
D: TRBD1
DNA: TGTGCCAGCAGATCGGACAGGGGCGAGCAGTACTTC
CDR3: CASRSDRGEQYF

size: few
V: TRBV5-6
J: TRBJ2-2
D: TRBD1
DNA: TGTGCCAGCAGCATAGGACAGGGATCCGGGGAGCTGTTTTTT
CDR3: CASSIGQGSGELFF

size: NA
V: TRBV13
J: TRBJ2-7
D: NA
DNA: TGTGCCAGCGGTCCGGGACAAGCAAAAGAGCAGTACTTC
CDR3: CASGPGQAKEQYF

size: once
V: TRBV19
J: TRBJ2-7
D: NA
DNA: TGTGCCAGTAGTCCCGGACGTACCTACGAGCAGTACTTC
CDR3: CASSPGRTYEQYF

size: NA
V: TRBV29-1
J: TRBJ1-1
D: NA
DNA: TGCAGCGTTGAAATAGGGGCCCCTGAAGCTTTCTTT
CDR3: CSVEIGAPEAFF

size: once
V: TRBV4-1
J: TRBJ2-1
D: TRBD2
DNA: TGCGCCAGCAGCCTAGCGGGACCGGTTTACAATGAGCAGTTCTTC
CDR3: CASSLAGPVYNEQFF

size: NA
V: TRBV7-8
J: TRBJ2-1
D: NA
DNA: TGTGCCAGCAGCTTAGAAGGGGATTACAATGAGCAGTTCTTC
CDR3: CASSLEGDYNEQFF

size: NA
V: TRBV28
J: TRBJ2-4
D: TRBD1
DNA: TGTGCCAGCAGTGCCGGGACAGGGACAGACATTCAGTACTTC
CDR3: CASSAGTGTDIQYF

size: NA
V: TRBV29-1
J: TRBJ2-3
D: NA
DNA: TGCAGCGTTGAAGTGGTTACAGATACGCAGTATTTT
CDR3: CSVEVVTDTQYF

size: NA
V: TRBV2
J: TRBJ1-1
D: TRBD1
DNA: TGTGCCAGCAGCCTATCCCGGACAGGGAACACTGAAGCTTTCTTT
CDR3: CASSLSRTGNTEAFF

size: NA
V: TRBV13
J: TRBJ2-5
D: NA
DNA: TGTGCCAGCAGCTTGGCGGGACAGCCTCAAGAGACCCAGTACTTC
CDR3: CASSLAGQPQETQYF

size: NA
V: TRBV6-1
J: TRBJ2-7
D: NA
DNA: TGTGCCAGCAGTGCCGGGCAAACCTACGAGCAGTACTTC
CDR3: CASSAGQTYEQYF

size: few
V: TRBV10-2
J: TRBJ1-2
D: NA
DNA: TGTGCCAGCAGTTACGTAGGCGGTGGCTACACCTTC
CDR3: CASSYVGGGYTF

size: NA
V: TRBV9
J: TRBJ2-3
D: NA
DNA: TGTGCCAGCAGCTCAAGCGGGAGCACAGATACGCAGTATTTT
CDR3: CASSSSGSTDTQYF

size: NA
V: TRBV4-1
J: TRBJ2-7
D: TRBD1
DNA: TGCGCCAGCAGCCTGCGACAGGGTCGGTACGAGCAGTACTTC
CDR3: CASSLRQGRYEQYF

size: NA
V: TRBV6-1
J: TRBJ2-1
D: TRBD1
DNA: TGTGCCAGCAGTGAATTGGGGACAGGGTTGGAGCAGTTCTTC
CDR3: CASSELGTGLEQFF

size: NA
V: TRBV29-1
J: TRBJ2-1
D: TRBD2
DNA: TGCAGCGCACAGGGACTAGCGGGTTACTACAATGAGCAGTTCTTC
CDR3: CSAQGLAGYYNEQFF

size: NA
V: TRBV5-1
J: TRBJ1-2
D: NA
DNA: TGCGCCAGCAGCCTGCGGGGGTTCTACTATGGCTACACCTTC
CDR3: CASSLRGFYYGYTF

size: NA
V: TRBV7-2
J: TRBJ2-1
D: NA
DNA: TGTGCCAGCAGCTCAACGACTAGGTACAATGAGCAGTTCTTC
CDR3: CASSSTTRYNEQFF

size: many
V: TRBV28
J: TRBJ2-5
D: NA
DNA: TGTGCCAGCAGTTTGGAGCGGCAGGGGCGTGAGACCCAGTACTTC
CDR3: CASSLERQGRETQYF

size: few
V: TRBV29-1
J: TRBJ1-4
D: NA
DNA: TGCAGCGGGGGAGTCGGTAATGAAAAACTGTTTTTT
CDR3: CSGGVGNEKLFF

size: few
V: TRBV30
J: TRBJ2-6
D: NA
DNA: TGTGCCTCCTGGACAGAGGAATATGGCCCCTCTGGGGCCAACGTCCTGACTTTC
CDR3: CASWTEEYGPSGANVLTF

size: NA
V: TRBV27
J: TRBJ2-1
D: TRBD1
DNA: TGTGCCAGCAGCATTACAGGGGCAATCTACAATGAGCAGTTCTTC
CDR3: CASSITGAIYNEQFF

size: NA
V: TRBV29-1
J: TRBJ2-2
D: TRBD2
DNA: TGCAGCGTTGAACTAGCGGGAGGAAACACCGGGGAGCTGTTTTTT
CDR3: CSVELAGGNTGELFF

size: NA
V: TRBV27
J: TRBJ2-7
D: TRBD1
DNA: TGTGCCAGCAGTTTCGGACAGGCATGGGACGAGCAGTACTTC
CDR3: CASSFGQAWDEQYF

size: NA
V: TRBV7-9
J: TRBJ2-1
D: TRBD2
DNA: TGTGCCAGCGCAACTAGCGGAAAACCCAATGAGCAGTTCTTC
CDR3: CASATSGKPNEQFF

size: once
V: TRBV4-1
J: TRBJ1-2
D: NA
DNA: TGCGCCAGCAGCCAAACCGGGACAACTTTTTTTGGCTACACCTTC
CDR3: CASSQTGTTFFGYTF

size: few
V: TRBV6-1
J: TRBJ1-2
D: NA
DNA: TGTGCCAGCAACTTGAGGGGGGATGGCTACACCTTC
CDR3: CASNLRGDGYTF

size: NA
V: TRBV29-1
J: TRBJ1-2
D: TRBD1
DNA: TGCAGCGTGGTGACTAGGGGACAGAAGAACTATGGCTACACCTTC
CDR3: CSVVTRGQKNYGYTF

size: few
V: TRBV5-6
J: TRBJ2-1
D: TRBD1
DNA: TGTGCCAGCAGCACAGGGGGCTCCTACAATGAGCAGTTCTTC
CDR3: CASSTGGSYNEQFF

size: NA
V: TRBV7-9
J: TRBJ2-1
D: NA
DNA: TGTGCCAGCACCACTCCCCCCCGACCCCCCAATGAGCAGTTCTTC
CDR3: CASTTPPRPPNEQFF